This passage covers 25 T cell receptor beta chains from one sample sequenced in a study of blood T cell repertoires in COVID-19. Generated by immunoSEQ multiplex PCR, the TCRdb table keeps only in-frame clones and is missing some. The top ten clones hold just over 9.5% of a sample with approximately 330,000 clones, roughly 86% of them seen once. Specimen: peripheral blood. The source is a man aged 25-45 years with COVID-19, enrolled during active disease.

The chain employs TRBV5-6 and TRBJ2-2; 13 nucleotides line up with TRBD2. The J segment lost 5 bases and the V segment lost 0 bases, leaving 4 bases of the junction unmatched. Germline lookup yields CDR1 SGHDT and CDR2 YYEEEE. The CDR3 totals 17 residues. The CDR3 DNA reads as TGTGCCAGCAGCTTGGAGGGACTAGCGGGGCTGACCGGGGAGCTGTTTTTT. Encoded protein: CASSLEGLAGLTGELFF.

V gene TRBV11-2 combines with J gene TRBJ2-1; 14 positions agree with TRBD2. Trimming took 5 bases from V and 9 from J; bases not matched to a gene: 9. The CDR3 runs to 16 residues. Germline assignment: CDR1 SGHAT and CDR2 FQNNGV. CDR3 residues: CASSPRLAGGPGEQFF. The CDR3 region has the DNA TGTGCCAGCAGCCCGAGACTAGCGGGGGGGCCTGGTGAGCAGTTCTTC.

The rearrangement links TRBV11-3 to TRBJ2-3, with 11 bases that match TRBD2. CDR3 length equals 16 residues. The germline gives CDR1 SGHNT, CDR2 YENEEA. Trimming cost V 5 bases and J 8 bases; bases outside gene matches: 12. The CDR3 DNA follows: TGTGCCAGCAGCACCGGGACTAGCGGAGTCCGGGGTACGCAGTATTTT. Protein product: CASSTGTSGVRGTQYF.

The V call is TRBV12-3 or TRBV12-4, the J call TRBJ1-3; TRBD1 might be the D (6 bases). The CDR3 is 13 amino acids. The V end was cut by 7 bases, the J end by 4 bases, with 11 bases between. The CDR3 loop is CASNWGGGNTIYF. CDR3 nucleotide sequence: TGTGCCAGCAACTGGGGGGGCGGAAACACCATATATTTT.

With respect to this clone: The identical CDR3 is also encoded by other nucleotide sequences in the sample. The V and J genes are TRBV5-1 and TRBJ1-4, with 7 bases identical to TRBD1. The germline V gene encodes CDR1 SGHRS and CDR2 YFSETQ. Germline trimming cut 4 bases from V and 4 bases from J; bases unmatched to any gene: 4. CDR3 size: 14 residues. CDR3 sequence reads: CASSPGQLNEKLFF. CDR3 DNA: TGCGCCAGCAGCCCGGGACAGCTTAATGAAAAACTGTTTTTT.

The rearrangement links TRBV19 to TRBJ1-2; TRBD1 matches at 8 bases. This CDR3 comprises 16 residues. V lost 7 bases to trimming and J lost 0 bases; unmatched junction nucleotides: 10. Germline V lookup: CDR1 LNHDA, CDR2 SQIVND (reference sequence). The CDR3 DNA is TGTGCCAGTATCGCTACAGGGGGGTCATCTAACTATGGCTACACCTTC. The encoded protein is CASIATGGSSNYGYTF. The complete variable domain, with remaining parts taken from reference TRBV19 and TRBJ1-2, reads DGGITQSPKYLFRKEGQNVTLSCEQNLNHDAMYWYRQDPGQGLRLIYYSQIVNDFQKGDIAEGYSVSREKKESFPLTVTSAQKNPTAFYLCASIATGGSSNYGYTFGSGTRLTVV.

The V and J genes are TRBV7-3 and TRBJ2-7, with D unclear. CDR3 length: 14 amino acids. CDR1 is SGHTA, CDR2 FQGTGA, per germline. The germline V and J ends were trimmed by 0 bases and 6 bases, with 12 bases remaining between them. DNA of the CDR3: TGTGCCAGCAGCTTAACGCCGCGCTCCGGCGAGCAGTACTTC. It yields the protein CASSLTPRSGEQYF. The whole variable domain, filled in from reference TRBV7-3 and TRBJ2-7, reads GAGVSQTPSNKVTEKGKYVELRCDPISGHTALYWYRQSLGQGPEFLIYFQGTGAADDSGLPNDRFFAVRPEGSVSTLKIQRTERGDSAVYLCASSLTPRSGEQYFGPGTRLTVT.

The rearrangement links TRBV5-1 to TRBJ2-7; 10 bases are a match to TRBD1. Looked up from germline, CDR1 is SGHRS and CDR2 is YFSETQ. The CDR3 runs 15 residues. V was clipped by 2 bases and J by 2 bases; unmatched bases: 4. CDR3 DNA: TGCGCCAGCAGCTTTCGACAGGGGGCCCCCTACGAGCAGTACTTC. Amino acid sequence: CASSFRQGAPYEQYF.

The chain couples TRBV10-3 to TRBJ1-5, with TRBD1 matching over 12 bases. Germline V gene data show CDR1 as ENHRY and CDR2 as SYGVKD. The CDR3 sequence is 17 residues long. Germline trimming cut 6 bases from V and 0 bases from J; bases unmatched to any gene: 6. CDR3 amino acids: CAISPGTGGYSNQPQHF. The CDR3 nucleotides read TGTGCCATCAGCCCTGGGACAGGGGGCTATAGCAATCAGCCCCAGCATTTT.

CDR3 DNA: TGTGCCAGCAGCGTAGGAGGAGGGGCGGTCTACGAGCAGTACTTC. Its protein product is CASSVGGGAVYEQYF. This chain links TRBV9 with TRBJ2-7; tentative D call: TRBD2 (6 bases). Germline assignment: CDR1 SGDLS and CDR2 YYNGEE. V was trimmed by 0 bases and J by 3 bases, leaving 13 bases between them. The CDR3 spans 15 residues.

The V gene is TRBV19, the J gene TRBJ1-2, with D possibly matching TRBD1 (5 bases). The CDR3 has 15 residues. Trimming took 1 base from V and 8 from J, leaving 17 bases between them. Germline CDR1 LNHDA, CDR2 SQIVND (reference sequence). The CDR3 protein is CASSIAQTRVGGYTF. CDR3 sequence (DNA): TGTGCCAGTAGTATAGCCCAAACCAGGGTAGGAGGCTACACCTTC. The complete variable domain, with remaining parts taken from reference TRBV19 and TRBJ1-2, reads DGGITQSPKYLFRKEGQNVTLSCEQNLNHDAMYWYRQDPGQGLRLIYYSQIVNDFQKGDIAEGYSVSREKKESFPLTVTSAQKNPTAFYLCASSIAQTRVGGYTFGSGTRLTVV.

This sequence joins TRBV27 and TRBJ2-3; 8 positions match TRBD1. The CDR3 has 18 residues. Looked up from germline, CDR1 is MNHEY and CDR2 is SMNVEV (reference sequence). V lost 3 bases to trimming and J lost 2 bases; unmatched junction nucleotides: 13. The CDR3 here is CASSLSGWRTGLTDTQYF. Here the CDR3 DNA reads TGTGCCAGCAGTTTGTCGGGGTGGCGGACAGGGCTCACAGATACGCAGTATTTT.

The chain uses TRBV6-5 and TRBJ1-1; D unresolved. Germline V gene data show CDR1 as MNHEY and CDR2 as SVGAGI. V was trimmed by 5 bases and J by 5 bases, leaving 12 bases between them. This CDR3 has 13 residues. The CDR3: CASSPPGRTEAFF. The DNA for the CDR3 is TGTGCCAGCAGTCCGCCGGGGAGGACTGAAGCTTTCTTT.

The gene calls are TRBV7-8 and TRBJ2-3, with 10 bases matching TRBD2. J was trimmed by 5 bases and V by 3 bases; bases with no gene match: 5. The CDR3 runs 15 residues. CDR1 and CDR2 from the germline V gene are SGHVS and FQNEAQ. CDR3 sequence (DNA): TGTGCCAGCAGCTTTAGCGGGGGGCGCGGAGATACGCAGTATTTT. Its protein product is CASSFSGGRGDTQYF.

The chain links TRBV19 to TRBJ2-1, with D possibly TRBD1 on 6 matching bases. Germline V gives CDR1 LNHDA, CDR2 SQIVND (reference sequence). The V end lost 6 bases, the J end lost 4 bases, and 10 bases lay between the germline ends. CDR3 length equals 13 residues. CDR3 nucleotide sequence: TGTGCCAGTAGACAGGGATTATACAATGAGCAGTTCTTC. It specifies CASRQGLYNEQFF.

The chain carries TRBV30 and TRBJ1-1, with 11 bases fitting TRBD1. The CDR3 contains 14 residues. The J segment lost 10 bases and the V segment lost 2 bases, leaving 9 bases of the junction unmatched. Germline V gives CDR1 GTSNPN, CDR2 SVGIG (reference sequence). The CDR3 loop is CAWSLGTGGNSAFF. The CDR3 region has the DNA TGTGCCTGGAGTCTTGGGACAGGGGGTAATTCAGCTTTCTTT.

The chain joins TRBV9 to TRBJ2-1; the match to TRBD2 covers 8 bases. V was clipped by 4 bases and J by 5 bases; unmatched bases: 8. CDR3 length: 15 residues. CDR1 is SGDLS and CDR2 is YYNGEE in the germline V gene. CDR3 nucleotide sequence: TGTGCCAGCAGCCATTCCGGGAGGGGAGACAATGAGCAGTTCTTC. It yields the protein CASSHSGRGDNEQFF.

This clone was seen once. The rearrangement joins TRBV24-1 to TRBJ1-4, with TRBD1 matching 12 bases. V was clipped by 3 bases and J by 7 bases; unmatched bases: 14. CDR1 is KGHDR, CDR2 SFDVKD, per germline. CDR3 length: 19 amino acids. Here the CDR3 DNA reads TGTGCCACCAGTGATCTCGTACCGGGACAGGGGGCGTTTCGTGAAAAACTGTTTTTT. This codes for CATSDLVPGQGAFREKLFF.

In nucleotides, the CDR3 is TGTGCCACCAGCAGAGATTTAGGGAGGAACACCATATATTTT. Its protein product is CATSRDLGRNTIYF. This chain links TRBV15 with TRBJ1-3; D unresolved. V dropped 0 bases and J dropped 7 bases, with 10 bases sitting between them. Germline V gene sequence: CDR1 LNHNV, CDR2 YYDKDF (reference sequence). The CDR3 spans 14 residues.

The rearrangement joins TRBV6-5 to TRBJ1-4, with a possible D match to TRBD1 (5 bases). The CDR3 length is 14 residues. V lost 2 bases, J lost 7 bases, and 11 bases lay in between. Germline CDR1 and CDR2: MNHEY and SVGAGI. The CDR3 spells CASSYGGTGEKLFF. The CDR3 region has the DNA TGTGCCAGCAGTTACGGGGGGACGGGTGAAAAACTGTTTTTT.

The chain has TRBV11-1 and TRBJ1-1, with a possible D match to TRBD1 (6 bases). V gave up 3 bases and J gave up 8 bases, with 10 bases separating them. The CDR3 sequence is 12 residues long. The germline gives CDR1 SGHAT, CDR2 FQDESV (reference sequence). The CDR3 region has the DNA TGTGCCAGCAGCTTCCTAGACAGGGAAGCTTTCTTT. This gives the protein CASSFLDREAFF. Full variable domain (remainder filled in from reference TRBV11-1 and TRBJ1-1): EAEVAQSPRYKITEKSQAVAFWCDPISGHATLYWYRQILGQGPELLVQFQDESVVDDSQLPKDRFSAERLKGVDSTLKIQPAELGDSAMYLCASSFLDREAFFGQGTRLTVV.

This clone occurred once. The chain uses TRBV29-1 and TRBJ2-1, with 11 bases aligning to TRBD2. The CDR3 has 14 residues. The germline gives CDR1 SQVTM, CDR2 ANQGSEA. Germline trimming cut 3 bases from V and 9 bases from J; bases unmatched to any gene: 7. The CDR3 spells CSVDELAGVGEQFF. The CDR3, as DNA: TGCAGCGTTGACGAACTAGCGGGAGTAGGTGAGCAGTTCTTC.

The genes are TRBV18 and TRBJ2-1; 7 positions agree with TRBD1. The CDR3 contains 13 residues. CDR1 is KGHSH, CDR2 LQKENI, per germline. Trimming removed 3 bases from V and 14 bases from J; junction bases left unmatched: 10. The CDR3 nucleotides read TGTGCCAGCTCACCGGGAACAGGGGAAATGAAGTTCTTC. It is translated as CASSPGTGEMKFF.

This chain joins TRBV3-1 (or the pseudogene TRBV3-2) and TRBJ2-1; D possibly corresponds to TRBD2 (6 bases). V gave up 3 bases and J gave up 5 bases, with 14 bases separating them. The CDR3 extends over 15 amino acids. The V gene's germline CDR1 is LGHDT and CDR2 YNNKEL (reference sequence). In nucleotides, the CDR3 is TGTGCCAGCAGCCATACGATAGCGGCCAACAATGAGCAGTTCTTC. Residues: CASSHTIAANNEQFF.

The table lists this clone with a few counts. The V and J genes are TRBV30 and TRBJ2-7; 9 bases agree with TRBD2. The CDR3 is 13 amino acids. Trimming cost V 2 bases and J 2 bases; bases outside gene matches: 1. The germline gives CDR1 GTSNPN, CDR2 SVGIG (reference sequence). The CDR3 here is CAWSRLAAYEQYF. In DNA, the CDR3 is TGTGCCTGGAGTAGACTAGCGGCCTACGAGCAGTACTTC.